The sequence of this T cell receptor beta chain was determined in a study of blood T cells in healthy people across ages. Study-level results: Among long-lived donors, naive CD4+ cells were more numerous and diversity higher than in aged donors.

Every sample yielded at least 6.5 million isolated PBMCs. The second PCR ran roughly 6 to 12 cycles with a sample-barcoded 5' primer and J-beta primers. Template switching added a 12-random-nucleotide identifier to every cDNA molecule. At least 2.5 million CDR3-containing paired-end reads were obtained per sample. TCRdb analysed the 5' RACE reads with MiXCR anew, one entry per CDR3 protein. Of under 850,000 distinct CDR3 sequences in the sample, around 36% are singletons; the top ten hold 10% to 15%. V was trimmed by 1 base and J by 0 bases, leaving 11 bases between them. In germline, CDR1 is DFQATT, CDR2 SNEGSKA (reference sequence). CDR3 length equals 15 residues. With respect to this clonotype: Its specificity is not known. This may be a read error: a much more frequent sequence differs by one nucleotide.

The V gene is TRBV20-1, the J gene TRBJ2-3; D may be TRBD1 (6 bases). Sequences were obtained from blood. This clonotype was sampled from a man between 18 and 29 years old in good health. The CDR3 nucleotides are TGCAGTGCTAGAGGAGGGGGAGTCAGCACAGATACGCAGTATTTT. Translation: CSARGGGVSTDTQYF.